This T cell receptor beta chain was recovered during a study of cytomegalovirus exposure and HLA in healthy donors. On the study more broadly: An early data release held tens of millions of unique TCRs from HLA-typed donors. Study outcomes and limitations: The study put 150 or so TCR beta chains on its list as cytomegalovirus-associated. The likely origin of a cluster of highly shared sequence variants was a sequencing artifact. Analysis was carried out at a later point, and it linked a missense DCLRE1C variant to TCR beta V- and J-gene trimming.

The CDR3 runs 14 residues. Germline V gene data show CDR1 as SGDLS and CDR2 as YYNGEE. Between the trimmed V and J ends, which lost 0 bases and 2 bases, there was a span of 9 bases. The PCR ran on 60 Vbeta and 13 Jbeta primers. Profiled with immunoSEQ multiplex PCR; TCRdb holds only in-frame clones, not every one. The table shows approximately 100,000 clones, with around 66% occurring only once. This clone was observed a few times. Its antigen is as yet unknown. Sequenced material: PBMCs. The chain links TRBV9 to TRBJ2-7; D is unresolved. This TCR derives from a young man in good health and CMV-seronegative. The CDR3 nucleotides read TGTGCCAGCAGCGTAGCTTCGACAACCTACGAGCAGTACTTC. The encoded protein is CASSVASTTYEQYF.